A single T cell receptor (beta chain) is shown here with its context. The antigen is not known. This specimen comes from a study of cytomegalovirus exposure and HLA in healthy donors. Study as a whole: In a later analysis, the roughly 110 validation repertoires were reported to have used the same platform as the roughly 700 first-cohort repertoires. General observations from the study: Under in vitro conditions, three CMV-associated chains were confirmed as specific for CMV antigens. According to a subsequent analysis, TCR clusters from the first cohort were inclined to appear together in the 120 validation repertoires.

The donors were part of the roughly 120-subject validation cohort, which stood apart from the 666-subject first cohort. The ends lost 0 bases at V and 2 bases at J; junction bases unmatched: 8. This CDR3 has 17 amino acids. Per the germline V gene, CDR1 is SGDLS and CDR2 is YYNGEE. Clones were sequenced by immunoSEQ multiplex PCR, and TCRdb holds only the in-frame ones, with some missing. This sample has tens of thousands of clones, with 85% to 95% found just once. The clonotype was recovered from a woman aged 18-29 years in good health and CMV-seronegative. The chain has TRBV9 and TRBJ2-3, with 8 positions matching TRBD2. Sequenced input: PBMCs. The CDR3 loop reads CASSVEAAGELTDTQYF. CDR3 nucleotide sequence: TGTGCCAGCAGCGTAGAGGCAGCGGGGGAACTCACAGATACGCAGTATTTT.